Below, 30 T cell receptor beta chains from the same sample are listed, as sequenced in a study of beta chain features in type 1 diabetes. Reverse transcription of all isolated RNA meant that expressed TCRB transcripts were sequenced. Assay: immunoSEQ multiplex PCR; the TCRdb copy retains only in-frame clones and omits some. There are 450,000 to 550,000 clones in the sample; approximately 30% occur only once, and roughly 0.06% lies in the top ten. Sample: naive CD4+ T cells from blood. These TCRs come from a man between 18 and 29 years old in good health.

The rearrangement joins TRBV30 to TRBJ1-1; D possibly corresponds to TRBD1 (6 bases). Trimming shortened V by 0 bases and J by 8 bases, and 19 bases separated the two germline ends. Germline V gene lookup returns CDR1 GTSNPN and CDR2 SVGIG (reference sequence). CDR3 length: 15 amino acids. The CDR3 nucleotides are TGTGCCTGGAGTGTTCCGGCATTTACGGGGGCCGAAGCTTTCTTT. Translation gives CAWSVPAFTGAEAFF.

The gene calls are TRBV30 and TRBJ2-5; 9 bases align to TRBD2. V dropped 0 bases and J dropped 2; count of bases not matched to a gene: 4. Germline V gene data show CDR1 as GTSNPN and CDR2 as SVGIG (reference sequence). CDR3 length: 15 amino acids. The CDR3 bases are TGTGCCTGGAGTGTAGGACTAGCGAATCAAGAGACCCAGTACTTC. Residues: CAWSVGLANQETQYF.

The chain links TRBV11-2 to TRBJ2-5; 12 bases map to TRBD2. Looked up from germline, CDR1 is SGHAT and CDR2 is FQNNGV. V lost 8 bases, J lost 4 bases, and 5 bases stayed unmatched. The CDR3 loop spans 14 amino acids. In nucleotides, the CDR3 is TGTGCCAGCTCCGGACTAGCGGGATTAGAGACCCAGTACTTC. It specifies CASSGLAGLETQYF.

This clone was counted only a few times. The rearrangement uses TRBV5-1 and TRBJ2-1; 7 bases map to TRBD2. Germline values: CDR1 SGHRS, CDR2 YFSETQ. The V segment lost 4 bases and the J segment 5 bases; nucleotides outside the gene matches: 9. The CDR3 sequence is 15 residues long. CDR3 region: CASSGPVGGNNEQFF. CDR3 DNA sequence: TGCGCCAGCAGCGGGCCGGTGGGAGGGAACAATGAGCAGTTCTTC.

J is TRBJ2-3 and V is TRBV13, with D unclear. With 3 bases removed from V and 0 bases from J, the gap between germline ends came to 16 bases. This CDR3 comprises 17 residues. Germline loops: CDR1 PRHDT, CDR2 FYEKMQ (reference sequence). The CDR3 loop is CASSFRWPVGSTDTQYF. Here the CDR3 DNA reads TGTGCCAGCAGCTTCCGGTGGCCTGTTGGAAGCACAGATACGCAGTATTTT.

This sequence joins TRBV30 and TRBJ2-5; possible D gene TRBD2, 5 bases. Germline CDR1 is GTSNPN and CDR2 is SVGIG (reference sequence). This CDR3 has 12 amino acids. V was pared by 4 bases and J by 2 bases, with 8 bases between. The CDR3 spells CAWTLGQETQYF. DNA for the CDR3: TGTGCCTGGACACTAGGACAAGAGACCCAGTACTTC.

The rearrangement joins TRBV29-1 to TRBJ1-4, with D perhaps TRBD1 (6 bases). Germline-derived CDR1 and CDR2 are SQVTM and ANQGSEA. The CDR3 is 12 amino acids. Trimming stripped 3 bases from V and 5 bases from J, with 7 bases between. The CDR3 protein is CSVDGQNEKLFF. The CDR3 nucleotides read TGCAGCGTTGATGGACAGAATGAAAAACTGTTTTTT.

The gene calls are TRBV7-9 and TRBJ2-7; D not certain. The V gene lost 10 bases and the J gene lost 2 bases, with 15 bases spanning the gap. The CDR3 covers 13 residues. Looked up from germline, CDR1 is SEHNR and CDR2 is FQNEAQ (reference sequence). The CDR3 protein is CATGDTLTYEQYF. The CDR3 DNA sequence: TGTGCCACCGGCGATACCCTGACCTACGAGCAGTACTTC.

The V call is TRBV7-2, the J call TRBJ2-7; 11 bases align to TRBD2. The CDR3 is made up of 15 amino acids. V was pared by 1 base and J by 7 bases, with 6 bases of the junction left unmatched. Germline CDR1 reads SGHTA; CDR2 reads FQGNSA. The CDR3 DNA reads TGTGCCAGCAGCTTAGTACTAGCGGGAGTGCTTGAGCAGTACTTC. Translating it yields CASSLVLAGVLEQYF.

This clone was counted a few times. The chain joins TRBV30 to TRBJ1-2; no clear D gene. This CDR3 spans 11 amino acids. V lost 4 bases and J 5 bases, leaving 8 bases between the germline ends. The germline V gene has CDR1 GTSNPN and CDR2 SVGIG (reference sequence). DNA for the CDR3: TGTGCCTGGATGGTGTCGTATGGCTACACCTTC. This codes for CAWMVSYGYTF.

CDR3 region: CSVSGHRKGYEQYF. In nucleotides, the CDR3 is TGCAGCGTATCGGGACACCGAAAAGGCTACGAGCAGTACTTC. The chain carries TRBV29-1 and TRBJ2-7; D may be TRBD1 (6 bases). V was trimmed by 6 bases and J by 3 bases, leaving 18 bases between them. The CDR3 has 14 residues. Germline CDR1 is SQVTM and CDR2 is ANQGSEA.

The chain carries TRBV5-6 and TRBJ2-7; possible D gene TRBD2, 6 bases. Germline V lookup: CDR1 SGHDT, CDR2 YYEEEE. V was shortened by 6 bases and J by 3 bases, with 16 bases between the two germline ends. The CDR3 runs to 14 residues. As DNA, the CDR3 is TGTGCCAGCACCCGGGGACTTCTGGGCTACGAGCAGTACTTC. Encoded protein: CASTRGLLGYEQYF.

The chain couples TRBV7-2 to TRBJ2-3, with 7 bases that match TRBD2. V lost 1 base, J lost 4 bases, and 8 bases stayed unmatched. The CDR3 runs 16 residues. From germline, CDR1 is SGHTA and CDR2 FQGNSA. CDR3 coding DNA: TGTGCCAGCAGCTTAGGGAAGCGGGATAGTGCAGATACGCAGTATTTT. It translates to CASSLGKRDSADTQYF.

V is TRBV4-3 and J is TRBJ2-2; D is uncertain. Germline assignment: CDR1 LGHNA and CDR2 YSLEER. This CDR3 contains 13 residues. The V end was cut by 1 base, the J end by 6 bases, with 6 bases between. The CDR3 reads CASSQGLPGELFF. The CDR3, as DNA: TGCGCCAGCAGCCAAGGGTTACCCGGGGAGCTGTTTTTT.

The chain recombines TRBV5-4 with TRBJ1-1, with 11 nucleotides matching TRBD1. J lost 2 bases, V lost 4 bases, and 7 bases had no gene match. This CDR3 is 16 amino acids long. The germline V gene encodes CDR1 SGHNT and CDR2 YYREEE (reference sequence). In DNA form, the CDR3 reads TGTGCCAGCAGCCCAGGGACAGGGGGAGTCAACACTGAAGCTTTCTTT. Protein sequence: CASSPGTGGVNTEAFF.

The CDR3 bases are TGTGCCTGGAGTGTGAGTACTGCCACAGATACGCAGTATTTT. Its translation: CAWSVSTATDTQYF. The gene calls are TRBV30 and TRBJ2-3; the D is unclear. Germline V gene data show CDR1 as GTSNPN and CDR2 as SVGIG (reference sequence). The CDR3 totals 14 residues. The ends were cut back, 0 bases at V and 2 bases at J, with 9 bases in the middle.

This chain uses TRBV30 with TRBJ1-4; weak D call: TRBD1 (6 bases). Germline V gives CDR1 GTSNPN, CDR2 SVGIG (reference sequence). The CDR3 consists of 13 residues. V lost 2 bases, J lost 7 bases, and 11 bases lay in between. The CDR3 DNA reads as TGTGCCTGGAGTACCAGGGGCGGTGAAAAACTGTTTTTT. It codes for CAWSTRGGEKLFF.

The chain joins TRBV18 to TRBJ2-7; perhaps TRBD1 as D (5 bases). V shed 3 bases and J shed 1 base, with 10 bases lying between them. Germline V gene lookup returns CDR1 KGHSH and CDR2 LQKENI. CDR3 length: 14 amino acids. The CDR3 DNA reads TGTGCCAGCTCACCCGCACAGGATTCCTACGAGCAGTACTTC. It is translated as CASSPAQDSYEQYF.

Concerning this clone: Other DNA sequences from this sample encode an identical CDR3 as well. The rearrangement uses TRBV25-1 and TRBJ2-1; TRBD2 matches at 7 bases. J gave up 0 bases and V 3 bases, and 2 bases lay outside the gene matches. This CDR3 has 15 residues. In germline, CDR1 is MGHDK, CDR2 SYGVNS. The chain's CDR3 is CASSDLAVSYNEQFF. The CDR3 DNA reads TGTGCCAGCAGTGATCTAGCGGTCTCCTACAATGAGCAGTTCTTC. The whole variable domain, remainder taken from reference TRBV25-1 and TRBJ2-1, is EADIYQTPRYLVIGTGKKITLECSQTMGHDKMYWYQQDPGMELHLIHYSYGVNSTEKGDLSSESTVSRIRTEHFPLTLESARPSHTSQYLCASSDLAVSYNEQFFGPGTRLTVL.

V gene TRBV11-3 combines with J gene TRBJ2-5, with 11 positions matching TRBD2. CDR3 size: 16 residues. The junction had 7 bases not matched to a gene; V was cut back by 2 bases and J by 5 bases. Germline CDR1 reads SGHNT; CDR2 reads YENEEA. Here the CDR3 reads CASSLSATSGIETQYF. The CDR3 region has the DNA TGTGCCAGCAGCTTATCCGCGACTAGCGGGATTGAGACCCAGTACTTC.

This clone was seen a handful of times. The gene calls are TRBV29-1 and TRBJ2-6; D uncertain. CDR1 is SQVTM and CDR2 is ANQGSEA in the germline V gene. The CDR3 runs 15 residues. V was clipped by 3 bases and J by 0 bases, with 9 bases between them. The CDR3 protein is CSVDLSFSGANVLTF. The CDR3 nucleotides are TGCAGCGTTGACTTGTCTTTCTCTGGGGCCAACGTCCTGACTTTC.

This clone was observed a handful of times. V gene TRBV7-9 combines with J gene TRBJ2-3, with 9 bases identical to TRBD2. The length of the CDR3 is 18 residues. J lost 0 bases, V lost 5 bases, and 12 bases had no gene match. Per germline, CDR1 SEHNR and CDR2 FQNEAQ (reference sequence). CDR3 sequence reads: CASSPGLAHAPSTDTQYF. CDR3 coding DNA: TGTGCCAGCAGCCCCGGACTAGCGCATGCCCCTAGCACAGATACGCAGTATTTT. Using reference TRBV7-9 and TRBJ2-3 for the parts outside the CDR3, the full variable domain is DTGVSQNPRHKITKRGQNVTFRCDPISEHNRLYWYRQTLGQGPEFLTYFQNEAQLEKSRLLSDRFSAERPKGSFSTLEIQRTEQGDSAMYLCASSPGLAHAPSTDTQYFGPGTRLTVL.

A few counts support this clone. The gene calls are TRBV15 and TRBJ2-1, with 10 bases aligning to TRBD2. Germline V lookup: CDR1 LNHNV, CDR2 YYDKDF (reference sequence). CDR3 size: 15 residues. V lost 0 bases, J lost 5 bases, and 1 base stayed unmatched. The chain's CDR3 is CATSREGLANNEQFF. DNA of the CDR3: TGTGCCACCAGCAGAGAGGGACTAGCGAACAATGAGCAGTTCTTC.

Only one count was recorded for this clone. The rearrangement uses TRBV7-3 and TRBJ2-3, with D unresolved. V lost 2 bases and J 5 bases, leaving 17 bases between the germline ends. Germline V gene lookup returns CDR1 SGHTA and CDR2 FQGTGA. The CDR3 is 16 residues long. As DNA, the CDR3 is TGTGCCAGCAGCTTAGTTCGTGGCACATCGGAAGATACGCAGTATTTT. This codes for CASSLVRGTSEDTQYF.

The rearrangement joins TRBV5-4 to TRBJ2-3, with 7 bases that match TRBD2. Germline lookup yields CDR1 SGHNT and CDR2 YYREEE (reference sequence). V was clipped by 0 bases and J by 1 base; unmatched bases: 2. CDR3 length: 15 amino acids. The CDR3 sequence: CASSLGLAGTDTQYF. DNA for the CDR3: TGTGCCAGCAGCTTGGGCCTAGCGGGCACAGATACGCAGTATTTT.

In its sample, this clone was seen a few times. The gene calls are TRBV2 and TRBJ2-1, with TRBD2 as a possible D gene (6 bases). Trimming took off 8 bases at V and 10 bases at J, with 12 bases between the two ends. Germline V CDR1 and CDR2: SNHLY, FYNNEI. This CDR3 has 11 residues. CDR3 residues: CASGAGGEQFF. DNA for the CDR3: TGTGCCAGCGGGGCTGGAGGGGAGCAGTTCTTC.

This clone was detected only a few times. The chain couples TRBV6-6 to TRBJ1-1; D unresolved. Trimming pared 6 bases from V and 7 bases from J, leaving 12 bases between. Germline loops: CDR1 MNHNY, CDR2 SVGAGI (reference sequence). CDR3 length: 12 residues. The CDR3 reads CASSPGRVEAFF. CDR3 DNA sequence: TGTGCCAGCAGCCCGGGGAGGGTTGAAGCTTTCTTT.

The chain combines TRBV4-1 with TRBJ2-6, with a tentative D call TRBD1 (5 bases). Germline V gives CDR1 MGHRA, CDR2 YSYEKL. The CDR3 extends over 17 amino acids. The V gene lost 4 bases and the J gene lost 4 bases, with 17 bases spanning the gap. DNA of the CDR3: TGCGCCAGCAGCCCGGGCAGGGTAAGGTCAGGGGCCAACGTCCTGACTTTC. This encodes CASSPGRVRSGANVLTF.

Only a few counts were recorded for this clone. V gene TRBV29-1 combines with J gene TRBJ2-1; 7 bases align to TRBD2. CDR1 is SQVTM and CDR2 is ANQGSEA in the germline V gene. Losses at the gene ends were 0 bases for V and 8 bases for J; bases not matched to a gene: 13. The CDR3 covers 16 residues. The CDR3 DNA follows: TGCAGCGTTGAAGATAGGGAGGGCCTTATGGTCCATGAGCAGTTCTTC. Its protein product is CSVEDREGLMVHEQFF.

A few counts support this clone. The chain carries TRBV4-3 and TRBJ2-1, with 10 positions matching TRBD2. This CDR3 is 16 amino acids long. After removal of 4 bases from V and 4 bases from J, the junction contained 7 bases not matched to a gene. Germline lookup yields CDR1 LGHNA and CDR2 YSLEER. The CDR3 is CASSRSLAGEYNEQFF. Written as DNA, the CDR3 is TGCGCCAGCAGCCGGTCGCTAGCGGGAGAGTACAATGAGCAGTTCTTC.